This passage covers 4 T cell receptor beta chains from one sample sequenced in a study of T cells in women clearing cervical HPV infection listed by TCRdb under 2018. Library creation used the immunoSEQ multiplex PCR assay. Sourced from immuneACCESS, this table was stored by TCRdb with only in-frame sequences that have V and J called. A share of the clones is absent; for the studies checked, an unresolved V gene accounts for under half, and the remainder has no known explanation. The sample's table lists a count of 30,000 or so clones. 6.6% of the sample is held by the ten biggest clonotypes. Material: blood buffy coat. Every receptor here comes from a woman between 18 and 69 years old with a cervical HPV16 infection that either progressed to CIN3+ or cleared (not recorded which).

As regards this clone: Sequencing ends 3 residues short of the CDR3 end; the germline J gene provides the rest. The gene calls are TRBV5-1 and TRBJ2-2, with 12 bases identical to TRBD2. With V trimmed by 4 bases and J by 0 bases, 10 bases remained unmatched. The length of the CDR3 is 19 residues. Germline assignment: CDR1 SGHRS and CDR2 YFSETQ. The sequenced part of the CDR3 DNA is TGCGCCAGCAGCAACCCCATAGGACTAGCGGGATCGAACACCGGGGAG. Translation: CASSNPIGLAGSNTGE. The complete CDR3 sequence is CASSNPIGLAGSNTGELFF.

As regards this clone: The CDR3 extends 3 residues past the end of the read, so its final part is completed from the germline J gene. J is TRBJ2-2 and V is TRBV7-9, with 10 bases lining up with TRBD1. CDR1 and CDR2 (germline): SEHNR, FQNEAQ (reference sequence). J was trimmed by 7 bases and V by 5 bases; bases with no gene match: 7. There are 15 residues in the CDR3. The CDR3 here is CASSVRQGADGELFF. The DNA read from the CDR3 is TGTGCCAGCAGCGTGCGACAGGGGGCCGACGGGGAG.

In the case of this clone: The read ends 3 residues before the CDR3 terminus; that terminus is restored from the germline J gene. The rearrangement links TRBV2 to TRBJ1-1; tentative D call: TRBD1 (5 bases). Germline V gene lookup returns CDR1 SNHLY and CDR2 FYNNEI. Trimming took 0 bases from V and 6 from J, leaving 17 bases between them. The CDR3 has 16 residues. The CDR3 DNA, read in part, is TGTGCCAGCAGTGAAGCGTCCCTCCTCCTAGGGGCTGAA. Encoded protein: CASSEASLLLGAE. The CDR3 as a whole reads CASSEASLLLGAEAFF.

Turning to this clone: The read terminates 3 residues before the CDR3 end, so the remaining end is supplied by the germline J gene. The chain joins TRBV5-1 to TRBJ2-7, with 7 positions matching TRBD2. This CDR3 has 15 amino acids. Germline-derived CDR1 and CDR2 are SGHRS and YFSETQ. V was clipped by 5 bases and J by 6 bases; unmatched bases: 14. The CDR3 sequence is CASRRVRREPLEQYF. The covered CDR3 bases are TGCGCCAGCAGACGGGTGAGGCGGGAGCCTCTCGAG.